The entry below gives a single T cell receptor (beta chain) sequence along with its context. The sample belongs to a study of blood T cell repertoires in COVID-19. Study as a whole: Sample material is recorded as cDNA or gDNA derived from T cells, B-cell-depleted T cells, or PBMCs.

Per the original data handling: Counts of nucleated cells, estimated from reference gene primer amplification, were obtained. The protocol was immunoSEQ multiplex PCR, while the TCRdb copy is restricted to in-frame clones and leaves out a portion. V and J calls and clone size are as listed in that table; D and trimming were resolved from the DNA. The data show more than 150,000 clones, roughly 83% seen once. The germline CDR1 and CDR2 sequences are ENHRY and SYGVKD. V trimming: 0 bases; J trimming: 13 bases; junction bases outside the gene matches: 4. The CDR3 runs 12 residues. This sequence joins TRBV10-3 and TRBJ1-2; TRBD1 aligns across 8 bases. This clonotype was obtained from a man aged 18 to 30 with active or convalescent COVID-19. Input material: peripheral blood. In DNA, the CDR3 is TGTGCCATCAGTGAGTCGGGACAGGTGTGCACCTTC. Its translation: CAISESGQVCTF.